This TCR beta chain derives from a study of T-cell memory formation after mild COVID-19. Findings of the study overall: A second wave of clones peaked on day 37, and their SARS-CoV-2 specificity went unconfirmed. Clones that shrank (day 15 to 85) were balanced CD4/CD8, whereas later expanders leaned CD4+.

A word on this clonotype: Antigen: not known.

After removal of 2 bases from V and 5 bases from J, the junction contained 8 bases not matched to a gene. The CDR3 runs 14 residues. Germline V gene data show CDR1 as DFQATT and CDR2 as SNEGSKA (reference sequence). TCRdb reprocessed the 5' RACE reads via MiXCR and lists one record per CDR3 protein. The table includes 350,000 or so distinct CDR3 sequences, 20% to 25% detected once. The sample consisted of PBMCs or a T cell subset sorted from them (not recorded which). This rearrangement joins TRBV20-1 to TRBJ2-7, with 8 bases lining up with TRBD1. This clonotype was obtained from a young man who had mild COVID-19 (a few samples of this study predate the infection). Cell type and time point are not known. CDR3 sequence (DNA): TGCAGTGCTAGACCACAGGGGGTTAAGGACGAGCAGTACTTC. It codes for CSARPQGVKDEQYF.